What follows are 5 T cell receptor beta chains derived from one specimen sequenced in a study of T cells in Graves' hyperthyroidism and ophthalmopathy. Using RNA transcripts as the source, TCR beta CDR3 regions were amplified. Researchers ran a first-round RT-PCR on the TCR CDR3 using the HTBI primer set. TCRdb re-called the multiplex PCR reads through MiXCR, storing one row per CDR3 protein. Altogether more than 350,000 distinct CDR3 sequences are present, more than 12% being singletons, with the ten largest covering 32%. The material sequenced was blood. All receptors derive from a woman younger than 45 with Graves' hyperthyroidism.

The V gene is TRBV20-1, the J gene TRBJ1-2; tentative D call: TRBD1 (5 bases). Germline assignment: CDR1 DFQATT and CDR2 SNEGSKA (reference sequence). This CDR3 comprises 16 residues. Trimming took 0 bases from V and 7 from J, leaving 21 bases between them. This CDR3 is CSARDGTGSPIAGYTF. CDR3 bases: TGCAGTGCTAGAGATGGGACCGGGAGTCCCATCGCTGGCTACACCTTC.

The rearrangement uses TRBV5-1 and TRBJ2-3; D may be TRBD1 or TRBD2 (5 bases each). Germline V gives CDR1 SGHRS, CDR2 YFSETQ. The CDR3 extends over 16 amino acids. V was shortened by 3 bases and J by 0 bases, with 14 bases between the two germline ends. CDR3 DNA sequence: TGCGCCAGCAGCTCCGGGGCCGAAGCTAGCACAGATACGCAGTATTTT. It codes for CASSSGAEASTDTQYF.

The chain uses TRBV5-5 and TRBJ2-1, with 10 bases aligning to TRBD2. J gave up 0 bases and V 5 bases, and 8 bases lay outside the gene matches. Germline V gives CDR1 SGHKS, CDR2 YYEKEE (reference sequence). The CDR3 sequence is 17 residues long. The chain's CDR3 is CASRPVAGGHSYNEQFF. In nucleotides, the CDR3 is TGTGCCAGCAGGCCTGTAGCGGGAGGCCACTCCTACAATGAGCAGTTCTTC.

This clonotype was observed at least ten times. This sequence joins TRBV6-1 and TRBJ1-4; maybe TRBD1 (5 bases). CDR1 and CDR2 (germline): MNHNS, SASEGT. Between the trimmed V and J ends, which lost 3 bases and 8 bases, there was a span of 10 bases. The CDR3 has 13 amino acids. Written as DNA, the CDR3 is TGTGCCAGCAGTGACCGGGGACGGGAAAAACTGTTTTTT. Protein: CASSDRGREKLFF.

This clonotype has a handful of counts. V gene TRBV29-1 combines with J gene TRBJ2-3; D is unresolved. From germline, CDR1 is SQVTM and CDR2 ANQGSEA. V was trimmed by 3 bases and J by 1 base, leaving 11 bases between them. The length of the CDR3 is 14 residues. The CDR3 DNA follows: TGCAGCGTTGAGGGCAGGCGAGGCACAGATACGCAGTATTTT. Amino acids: CSVEGRRGTDTQYF.